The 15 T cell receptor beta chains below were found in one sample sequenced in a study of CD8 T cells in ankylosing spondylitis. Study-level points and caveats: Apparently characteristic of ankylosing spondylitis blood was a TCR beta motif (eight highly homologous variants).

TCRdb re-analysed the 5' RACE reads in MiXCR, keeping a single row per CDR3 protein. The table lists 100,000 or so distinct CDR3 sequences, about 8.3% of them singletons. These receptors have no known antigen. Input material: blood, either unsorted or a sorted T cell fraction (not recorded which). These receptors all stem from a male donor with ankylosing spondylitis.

CDR3 nucleotide sequence: TGTGCCAGCAGCCGCGGGCCTAGCGGCCTCAATGAGCAGTTCTTC. Its protein product is CASSRGPSGLNEQFF. The chain uses TRBV3-1 and TRBJ2-1; TRBD2 matches at 7 bases. Germline V gene data show CDR1 as LGHDT and CDR2 as YNNKEL (reference sequence). After removal of 4 bases from V and 6 bases from J, the junction contained 9 bases not matched to a gene. CDR3 length: 15 residues.

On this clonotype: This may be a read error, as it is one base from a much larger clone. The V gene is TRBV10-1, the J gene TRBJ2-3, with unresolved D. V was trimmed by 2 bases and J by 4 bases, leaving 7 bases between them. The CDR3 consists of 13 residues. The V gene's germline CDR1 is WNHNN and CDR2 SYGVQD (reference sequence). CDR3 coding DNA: TGCGCCAGCAGTGAGAGTCCTGCAGATACGCAGTATTTT. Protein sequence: CASSESPADTQYF.

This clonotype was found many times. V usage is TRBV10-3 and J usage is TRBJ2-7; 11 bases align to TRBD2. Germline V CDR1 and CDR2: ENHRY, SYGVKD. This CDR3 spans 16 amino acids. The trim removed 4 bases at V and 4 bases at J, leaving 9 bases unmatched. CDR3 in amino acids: CAISALAGGSTYEQYF. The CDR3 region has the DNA TGTGCCATCAGTGCCCTAGCGGGAGGTAGCACGTACGAGCAGTACTTC.

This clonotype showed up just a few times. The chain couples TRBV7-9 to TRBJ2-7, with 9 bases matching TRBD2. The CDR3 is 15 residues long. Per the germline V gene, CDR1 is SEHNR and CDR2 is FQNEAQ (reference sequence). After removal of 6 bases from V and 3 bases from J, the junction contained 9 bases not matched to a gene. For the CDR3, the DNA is TGTGCCAGCAGACCCTCGGCTAGCGGGAACTACGAGCAGTACTTC. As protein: CASRPSASGNYEQYF.

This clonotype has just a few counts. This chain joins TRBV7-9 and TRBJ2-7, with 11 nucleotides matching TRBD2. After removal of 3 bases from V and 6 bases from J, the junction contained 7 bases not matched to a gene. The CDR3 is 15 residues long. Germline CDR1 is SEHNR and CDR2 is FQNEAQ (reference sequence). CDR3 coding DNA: TGTGCCAGCAGCTTTGAAGGACTAGCGGGTGGCGAGCAGTACGTC. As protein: CASSFEGLAGGEQYV.

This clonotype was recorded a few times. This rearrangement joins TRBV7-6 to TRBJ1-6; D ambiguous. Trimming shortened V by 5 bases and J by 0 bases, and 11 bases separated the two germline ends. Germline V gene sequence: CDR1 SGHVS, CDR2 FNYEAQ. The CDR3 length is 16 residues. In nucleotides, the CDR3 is TGTGCCAGCAGCCCAACAGATATCTCCTATAATTCACCCCTCCACTTT. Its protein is CASSPTDISYNSPLHF. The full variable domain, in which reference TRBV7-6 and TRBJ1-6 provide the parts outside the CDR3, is GAGVSQSPRYKVTKRGQDVALRCDPISGHVSLYWYRQALGQGPEFLTYFNYEAQQDKSGLPNDRFSAERPEGSISTLTIQRTEQRDSAMYRCASSPTDISYNSPLHFGNGTRLTVT.

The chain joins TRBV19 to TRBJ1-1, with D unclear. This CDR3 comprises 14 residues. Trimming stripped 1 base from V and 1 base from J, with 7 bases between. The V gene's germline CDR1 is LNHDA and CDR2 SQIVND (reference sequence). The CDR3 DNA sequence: TGTGCCAGTAGTATAGGGCACCGGAACACTGAAGCTTTCTTT. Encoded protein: CASSIGHRNTEAFF.

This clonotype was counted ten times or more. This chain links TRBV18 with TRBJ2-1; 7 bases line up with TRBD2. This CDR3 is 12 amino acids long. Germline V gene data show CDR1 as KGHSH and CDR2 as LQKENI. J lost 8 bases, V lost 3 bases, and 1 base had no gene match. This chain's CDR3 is CASSPRGDEQFF. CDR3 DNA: TGTGCCAGCTCACCCCGGGGGGATGAGCAGTTCTTC.

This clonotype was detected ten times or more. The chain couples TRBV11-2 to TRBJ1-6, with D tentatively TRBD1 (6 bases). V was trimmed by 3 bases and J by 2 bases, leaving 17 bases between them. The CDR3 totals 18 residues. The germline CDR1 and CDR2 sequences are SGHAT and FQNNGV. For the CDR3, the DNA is TGTGCCAGCAGCTTTAGGGGCGGGGGGCGCGCCTATAATTCACCCCTCCACTTT. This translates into CASSFRGGGRAYNSPLHF.

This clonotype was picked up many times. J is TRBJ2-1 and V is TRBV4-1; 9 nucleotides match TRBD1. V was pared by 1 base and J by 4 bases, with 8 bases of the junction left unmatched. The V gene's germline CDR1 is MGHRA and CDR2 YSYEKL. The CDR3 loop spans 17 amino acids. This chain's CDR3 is CASSQVSGQGPYNEQFF. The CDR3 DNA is TGCGCCAGCAGCCAAGTTTCGGGACAGGGTCCGTACAATGAGCAGTTCTTC.

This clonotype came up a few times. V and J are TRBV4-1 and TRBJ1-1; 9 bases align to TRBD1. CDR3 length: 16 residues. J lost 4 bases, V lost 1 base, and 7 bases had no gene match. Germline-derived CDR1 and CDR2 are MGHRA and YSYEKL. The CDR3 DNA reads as TGCGCCAGCAGCCAAGGGGGACAGGGAGGGGGCACTGAAGCTTTCTTT. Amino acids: CASSQGGQGGGTEAFF.

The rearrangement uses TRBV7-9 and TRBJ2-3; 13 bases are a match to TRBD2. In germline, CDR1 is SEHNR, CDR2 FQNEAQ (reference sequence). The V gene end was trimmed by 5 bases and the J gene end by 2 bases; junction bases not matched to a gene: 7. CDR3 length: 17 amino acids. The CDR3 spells CASSPRLAGGTTDTQYF. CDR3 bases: TGTGCCAGCAGCCCGCGACTAGCGGGAGGCACCACAGATACGCAGTATTTT. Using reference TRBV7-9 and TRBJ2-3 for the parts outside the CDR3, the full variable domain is DTGVSQNPRHKITKRGQNVTFRCDPISEHNRLYWYRQTLGQGPEFLTYFQNEAQLEKSRLLSDRFSAERPKGSFSTLEIQRTEQGDSAMYLCASSPRLAGGTTDTQYFGPGTRLTVL.

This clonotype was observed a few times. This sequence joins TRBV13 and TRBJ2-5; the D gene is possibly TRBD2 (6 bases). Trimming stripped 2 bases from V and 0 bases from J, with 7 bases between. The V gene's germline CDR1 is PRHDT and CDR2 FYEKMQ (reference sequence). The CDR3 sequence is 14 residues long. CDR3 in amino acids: CASSLRDYQETQYF. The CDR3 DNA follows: TGTGCCAGCAGCTTACGGGACTACCAAGAGACCCAGTACTTC.

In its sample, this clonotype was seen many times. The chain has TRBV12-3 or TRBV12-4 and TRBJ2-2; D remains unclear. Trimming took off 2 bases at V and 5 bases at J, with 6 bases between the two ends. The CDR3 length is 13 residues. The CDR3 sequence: CASSLLSTGELFF. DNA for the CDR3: TGTGCCAGCAGTTTACTTTCGACCGGGGAGCTGTTTTTT.

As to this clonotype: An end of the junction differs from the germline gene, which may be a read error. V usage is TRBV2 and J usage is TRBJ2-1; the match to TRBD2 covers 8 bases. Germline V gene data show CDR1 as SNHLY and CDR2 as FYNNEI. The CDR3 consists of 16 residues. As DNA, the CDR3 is TGTGCCAGAGAGCGGGAGTCCCACCTCTCCCACAATGAGCAGTTCTTC. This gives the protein CARERESHLSHNEQFF.